The clone carrying this T cell receptor beta chain has just a few counts. Its antigen is as yet unknown. As TCR cDNA was made by 5'RACE template switching, a universal primer site and UMIs were added. TCRdb processed the 5' RACE reads anew with MiXCR; each CDR3 protein has one entry. The sample lists 500,000 to 650,000 distinct CDR3 sequences; 10% to 15% were seen once. The data stem from a study of T cells after yellow fever vaccination. Broader study findings: Most clones from primary vaccination resurfaced after the booster (approximately 97% CD4, more than 75% CD8). CD4 and CD8 compartments shared a small share of clonotypes, likely from convergent recombination.

V lost 0 bases, J lost 6 bases, and 7 bases stayed unmatched. The CDR3 is 16 amino acids. Germline values: CDR1 KGHDR, CDR2 SFDVKD. The receptor was isolated from a man aged 25 to 40 who received the YFV17D yellow fever vaccine. The starting material was PBMCs, obtained on the day of the yellow fever booster vaccination. The chain has TRBV24-1 and TRBJ2-1; TRBD2 matches at 7 bases. The CDR3 here is CATSDLGLGSGNEQFF. CDR3 DNA: TGTGCCACCAGTGATTTGGGACTAGGAAGTGGCAATGAGCAGTTCTTC.